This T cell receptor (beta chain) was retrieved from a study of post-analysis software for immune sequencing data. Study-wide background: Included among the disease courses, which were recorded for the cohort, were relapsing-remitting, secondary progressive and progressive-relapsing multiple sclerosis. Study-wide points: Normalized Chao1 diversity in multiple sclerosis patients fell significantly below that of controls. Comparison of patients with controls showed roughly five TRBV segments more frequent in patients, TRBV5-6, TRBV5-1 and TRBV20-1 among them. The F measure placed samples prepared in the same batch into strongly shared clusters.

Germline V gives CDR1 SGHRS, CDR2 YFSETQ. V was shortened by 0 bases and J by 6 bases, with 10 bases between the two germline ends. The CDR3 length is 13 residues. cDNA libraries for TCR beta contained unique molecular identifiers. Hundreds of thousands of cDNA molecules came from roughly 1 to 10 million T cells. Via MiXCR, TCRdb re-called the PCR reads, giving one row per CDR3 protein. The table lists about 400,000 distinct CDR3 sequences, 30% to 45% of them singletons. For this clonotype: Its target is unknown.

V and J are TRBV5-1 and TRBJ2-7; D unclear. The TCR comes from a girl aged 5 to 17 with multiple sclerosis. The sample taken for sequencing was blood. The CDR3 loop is CASSLDVRTEQYF. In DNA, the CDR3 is TGCGCCAGCAGCTTGGATGTTAGGACCGAGCAGTACTTC.